This TCR beta chain emerged from a study of tumor and adjacent non-tumor tissue in lung cancer. Whole-study context: Samples averaged about 3.8 million productive TCRbeta reads each.

Germline V gene sequence: CDR1 DFQATT, CDR2 SNEGSKA (reference sequence). CDR3 size: 13 residues. Three rounds of nested PCR, following a modified ARM-PCR protocol, produced the TCRbeta library. TCRdb analysed the multiplex PCR reads with MiXCR anew, one entry per CDR3 protein. The sample yields 70,000 to 90,000 distinct CDR3 sequences, roughly 80% seen once. This clonotype was seen only once. The junction departs from germline at one end; a sequencing error may be responsible. No cell sorting was done before RNA was extracted from the tissue. Donors were chemotherapy-naive, newly diagnosed lung cancer surgical patients in China, August–late 2014.

V usage is TRBV20-1 and J usage is TRBJ2-7, with D possibly being TRBD2 (6 bases). The source is a woman in her 50s with non-small cell lung cancer. Sequenced material: lung tumor tissue. The CDR3 reads CSTSGREYIEQYF. The CDR3 DNA sequence: TGCAGTACTAGTGGGCGGGAATACATCGAGCAGTACTTC.